The 26 T cell receptor beta chains below come from one sample, sequenced in a study of blood T cell repertoires in COVID-19. Produced via immunoSEQ multiplex PCR; TCRdb's table is partial and in-frame only. This table holds about 300,000 clones, roughly 84% found once. Source material: peripheral blood. The receptor source for this set is a human donor with COVID-19, enrolled during active disease. The donor label of this sample is uncertain.

DNA of the CDR3: TGTGCCAGTAGTCCACGTACAGGGGCCGGAGGAGAAAAACTGTTTTTT. Protein sequence: CASSPRTGAGGEKLFF. J is TRBJ1-4 and V is TRBV19, with TRBD1 matching over 7 bases. The CDR3 is made up of 16 amino acids. Germline V gene data show CDR1 as LNHDA and CDR2 as SQIVND (reference sequence). V lost 5 bases, J lost 8 bases, and 14 bases stayed unmatched.

The CDR3 sequence: CSARSGEKLFF. The CDR3 DNA reads TGCAGTGCTAGATCGGGGGAAAAACTGTTTTTT. The chain has TRBV20-1 and TRBJ1-4; unclear D gene. CDR3 length: 11 residues. CDR1 and CDR2 (germline): DFQATT, SNEGSKA (reference sequence). The ends were cut back, 2 bases at V and 8 bases at J, with 6 bases in the middle.

The rearrangement joins TRBV10-2 to TRBJ1-1, with 9 bases fitting TRBD1. Trimming took 5 bases from V and 1 from J; bases not matched to a gene: 14. The germline CDR1 and CDR2 sequences are WSHSY and SAAADI. The CDR3 contains 18 residues. This chain's CDR3 is CASSPHRGLSSQNTEAFF. The CDR3 DNA reads TGCGCCAGCAGTCCCCACAGGGGGCTAAGCTCCCAGAACACTGAAGCTTTCTTT.

The rearrangement joins TRBV19 to TRBJ2-6, with D perhaps matching TRBD1 (6 bases). CDR1 is LNHDA and CDR2 is SQIVND in the germline V gene (reference sequence). The CDR3 covers 15 residues. The V end was cut by 4 bases, the J end by 1 base, with 8 bases between. CDR3 DNA sequence: TGTGCCAGTAGTACCACAGGGTCTGGGGCCAACGTCCTGACTTTC. Encoded protein: CASSTTGSGANVLTF. The full variable domain, in which reference TRBV19 and TRBJ2-6 provide the parts outside the CDR3, is DGGITQSPKYLFRKEGQNVTLSCEQNLNHDAMYWYRQDPGQGLRLIYYSQIVNDFQKGDIAEGYSVSREKKESFPLTVTSAQKNPTAFYLCASSTTGSGANVLTFGAGSRLTVL.

The table lists this clone with a few counts. The chain employs TRBV3-1 (or the pseudogene TRBV3-2) and TRBJ1-2; no reliable D call. The germline V and J ends were trimmed by 1 base and 8 bases, with 5 bases remaining between them. The CDR3 is 11 amino acids. In germline, CDR1 is LGHDT, CDR2 YNNKEL (reference sequence). The CDR3 here is CASSQVGGYTF. The CDR3 nucleotides read TGTGCCAGCAGCCAAGTTGGCGGCTACACCTTC.

CDR3 DNA sequence: TGTGCCAGCAGCCCCGGACAGGGAAGGTCTGAAGCTTTCTTT. It is translated as CASSPGQGRSEAFF. This chain connects TRBV5-5 to TRBJ1-1; 8 bases line up with TRBD1. With V trimmed by 4 bases and J by 6 bases, 8 bases remained unmatched. Germline values: CDR1 SGHKS, CDR2 YYEKEE (reference sequence). The CDR3 contains 14 residues.

V gene TRBV7-9 combines with J gene TRBJ1-2; 8 nucleotides agree with TRBD1. J gave up 8 bases and V 4 bases, and 12 bases lay outside the gene matches. The CDR3 covers 15 residues. The V gene's germline CDR1 is SEHNR and CDR2 FQNEAQ (reference sequence). The CDR3 DNA is TGTGCCAGCAGCTACCCCGGGACAGGCCGAAACGGCTACACCTTC. Encoded protein: CASSYPGTGRNGYTF.

Here the CDR3 reads CASRTSGNSTDTQYF. The CDR3 DNA reads TGTGCCAGCAGGACTAGCGGGAATAGCACAGATACGCAGTATTTT. This chain links TRBV11-3 with TRBJ2-3; 11 bases line up with TRBD2. The germline V gene has CDR1 SGHNT and CDR2 YENEEA. The CDR3 has 15 amino acids. The V gene end was trimmed by 6 bases and the J gene end by 0 bases; junction bases not matched to a gene: 2.

The chain joins TRBV5-5 to TRBJ2-7, with 8 bases identical to TRBD2. Germline V gene sequence: CDR1 SGHKS, CDR2 YYEKEE (reference sequence). The CDR3 spans 15 residues. Losses at the gene ends were 0 bases for V and 3 bases for J; bases not matched to a gene: 5. The CDR3 reads CASSLGLATHYEQYF. The CDR3 coding sequence is TGTGCCAGCAGCTTGGGACTAGCGACCCACTACGAGCAGTACTTC.

The chain employs TRBV30 and TRBJ2-3; D not certain. This CDR3 region has 12 residues. Germline V lookup: CDR1 GTSNPN, CDR2 SVGIG (reference sequence). V was cut by 2 bases and J by 4 bases, with 7 bases left in between. CDR3 sequence reads: CAWSRVADTQYF. The CDR3 coding sequence is TGTGCCTGGAGTCGAGTAGCAGATACGCAGTATTTT. The whole variable domain, filled in from reference TRBV30 and TRBJ2-3, reads SQTIHQWPATLVQPVGSPLSLECTVEGTSNPNLYWYRQAAGRGLQLLFYSVGIGQISSEVPQNLSASRPQDRQFILSSKKLLLSDSGFYLCAWSRVADTQYFGPGTRLTVL.

V usage is TRBV2 and J usage is TRBJ1-5, with a tentative D call TRBD1 (5 bases). Trimming left V 1 base short and J 7 bases short, with 14 bases between. The CDR3 is 15 residues long. Germline V gene lookup returns CDR1 SNHLY and CDR2 FYNNEI. The CDR3 sequence: CASSEVAGRLQPQHF. CDR3 nucleotide sequence: TGTGCCAGCAGTGAAGTCGCAGGGAGGTTGCAGCCCCAGCATTTT.

As to this clone: The sample carries other DNA sequences with the same CDR3. V and J are TRBV5-1 and TRBJ2-7, with D perhaps TRBD2 (6 bases). The CDR3 contains 11 residues. Germline-derived CDR1 and CDR2 are SGHRS and YFSETQ. Trimming shortened V by 4 bases and J by 4 bases, and 6 bases separated the two germline ends. The CDR3 protein is CASSRGYEQYF. CDR3 DNA: TGCGCCAGCAGCCGGGGGTACGAGCAGTACTTC.

The chain employs TRBV21-1 and TRBJ1-5; TRBD1, as called in the table, went unchecked against the DNA. TRBV21-1 is a documented pseudogene. The CDR3 contains 15 residues. The CDR3 sequence: CARIQGAGEDQPQHF. In DNA, the CDR3 is TGTGCCAGGATCCAGGGGGCGGGGGAGGATCAGCCCCAGCATTTT.

This clone has just one count. The CDR3 DNA reads as TGCGCCACCGGACCTAGCGGGAGCCCAGATACGCAGTATTTT. Translation gives CATGPSGSPDTQYF. This rearrangement joins TRBV10-1 to TRBJ2-3; 10 bases align to TRBD2. Germline trimming cut 10 bases from V and 4 bases from J; bases unmatched to any gene: 8. Germline V gene sequence: CDR1 WNHNN, CDR2 SYGVQD (reference sequence). The CDR3 length is 14 residues.

This clone has only one observation. The rearrangement uses TRBV20-1 and TRBJ1-1, with a weak D call TRBD1 (5 bases). CDR3 length equals 13 residues. The germline CDR1 and CDR2 sequences are DFQATT and SNEGSKA (reference sequence). V was shortened by 3 bases and J by 7 bases, with 15 bases between the two germline ends. The CDR3: CSASLPGDLEAFF. The DNA for the CDR3 is TGCAGTGCTAGTCTTCCGGGGGACCTTGAAGCTTTCTTT.

Details on this clone: No conserved phenylalanine or tryptophan is present at the end of the CDR3, so a read error is the likely explanation. The DNA is left out, because the CDR3 cannot be placed on it with certainty; the CDR3 is given as TCRdb lists it. The chain couples TRBV9 to TRBJ2-7; no check of the table's D call, TRBD2, against the DNA was made. CDR1 is SGDLS, CDR2 YYNGEE, per germline. The CDR3 sequence runs 8 residues, both termini included. CDR3 residues: CASSVGLA.

This chain uses TRBV30 with TRBJ2-1; tentatively, D is TRBD2 (6 bases). Germline lookup yields CDR1 GTSNPN and CDR2 SVGIG (reference sequence). CDR3 length: 14 amino acids. V was cut by 2 bases and J by 9 bases, with 17 bases left in between. This CDR3 reads CAWSPKGLQAEQFF. CDR3 sequence (DNA): TGTGCCTGGAGTCCCAAGGGACTTCAGGCTGAGCAGTTCTTC.

The V and J genes are TRBV28 and TRBJ2-7, with TRBD2 identical over 11 bases. The CDR3 contains 16 residues. Unmatched junction bases numbered 9, after V lost 1 base and J lost 7 bases. Germline V gene data show CDR1 as MDHEN and CDR2 as SYDVKM. The CDR3 region is CASSLSSGRLVVEQYF. In DNA form, the CDR3 reads TGTGCCAGCAGTTTATCTAGCGGGAGGTTGGTAGTGGAGCAGTACTTC.

The chain carries TRBV20-1 and TRBJ2-7; D unclear. The CDR3 contains 11 residues. Germline CDR1 and CDR2: DFQATT and SNEGSKA (reference sequence). V lost 7 bases and J 3 bases, leaving 10 bases between the germline ends. CDR3 protein: CSVGQSYEQYF. In nucleotides, the CDR3 is TGCAGTGTTGGGCAGAGCTACGAGCAGTACTTC.

On this clone: Distinct nucleotide sequences in the sample also encode this CDR3. This chain uses TRBV28 with TRBJ2-3; D is ambiguous. Between the trimmed V and J ends, which lost 4 bases and 0 bases, there was a span of 5 bases. The CDR3 totals 13 residues. Germline V CDR1 and CDR2: MDHEN, SYDVKM. DNA for the CDR3: TGTGCCAGCAGTTCTCCTAGCACAGATACGCAGTATTTT. Its protein is CASSSPSTDTQYF.

The CDR3 nucleotides read TGTGCCTACCTGACAGGGGCAAAGACCCAGTACTTC. This sequence encodes CAYLTGAKTQYF. The chain couples TRBV30 to TRBJ2-5; TRBD1 matches 8 bases. The CDR3 runs to 12 residues. The J segment lost 6 bases and the V segment lost 7 bases, leaving 7 bases of the junction unmatched. The germline CDR1 and CDR2 sequences are GTSNPN and SVGIG (reference sequence).

V usage is TRBV29-1 and J usage is TRBJ2-7; weak D call: TRBD1 (6 bases). The ends were cut back, 1 base at V and 2 bases at J, with 12 bases in the middle. There are 14 residues in the CDR3. CDR1 SQVTM and CDR2 ANQGSEA come from the germline V gene. CDR3 amino acids: CSVEAPGHPYEQYF. CDR3 DNA sequence: TGCAGCGTTGAAGCGCCGGGACACCCCTACGAGCAGTACTTC.

The DNA for the CDR3 is TGTGCCAGCAGTTTCGGACAGTCCTACGAGCAGTACTTC. Its translation is CASSFGQSYEQYF. The chain uses TRBV12-3 or TRBV12-4 and TRBJ2-7; TRBD1 is a possible D gene (6 bases). The CDR3 extends over 13 amino acids. V dropped 3 bases and J dropped 1 base, with 7 bases sitting between them.

The gene calls are TRBV30 and TRBJ1-3, with D perhaps matching TRBD1 (6 bases). Germline CDR1 is GTSNPN and CDR2 is SVGIG (reference sequence). The CDR3 runs 14 residues. V shed 5 bases and J shed 4 bases, with 15 bases lying between them. The CDR3 loop is CAWAIGTYGNTIYF. DNA of the CDR3: TGTGCCTGGGCGATCGGGACATACGGAAACACCATATATTTT.

This clone came up once. V and J are TRBV5-1 and TRBJ2-5; 10 nucleotides line up with TRBD1. V was clipped by 3 bases and J by 5 bases; unmatched bases: 10. CDR1 is SGHRS, CDR2 YFSETQ, per germline. The CDR3 is made up of 16 amino acids. The CDR3 nucleotides are TGCGCCAGCAGCTCGTACAGACAGGGGGCAGGGGAGACCCAGTACTTC. This encodes CASSSYRQGAGETQYF.

This rearrangement joins TRBV7-9 to TRBJ1-1; 8 positions agree with TRBD1. The trim removed 3 bases at V and 0 bases at J, leaving 3 bases unmatched. This CDR3 spans 15 amino acids. Germline CDR1 SEHNR, CDR2 FQNEAQ (reference sequence). The CDR3 bases are TGTGCCAGCAGCTTCGCAGGGGGCATGAACACTGAAGCTTTCTTT. Residues: CASSFAGGMNTEAFF.